This TCR beta chain was recorded in a study of cytomegalovirus exposure and HLA in healthy donors. In germline, CDR1 is SGHVS, CDR2 FNYEAQ. V was pared by 4 bases and J by 6 bases, with 7 bases of the junction left unmatched. The CDR3 is 15 residues long. The PCR employed 60 Vbeta primers together with 13 Jbeta primers. Produced via immunoSEQ multiplex PCR; TCRdb's table is partial and in-frame only. The data show some 140,000 clones, more than 60% seen once. The gene calls are TRBV7-6 and TRBJ1-4, with 8 bases matching TRBD1. The specimen was PBMCs. The receptor was isolated from a woman aged 40 to 49 in good health and CMV-seronegative. The CDR3 protein is CASSSTGTGDEKLFF. CDR3 in DNA: TGTGCCAGCAGCTCCACCGGGACAGGTGATGAAAAACTGTTTTTT.